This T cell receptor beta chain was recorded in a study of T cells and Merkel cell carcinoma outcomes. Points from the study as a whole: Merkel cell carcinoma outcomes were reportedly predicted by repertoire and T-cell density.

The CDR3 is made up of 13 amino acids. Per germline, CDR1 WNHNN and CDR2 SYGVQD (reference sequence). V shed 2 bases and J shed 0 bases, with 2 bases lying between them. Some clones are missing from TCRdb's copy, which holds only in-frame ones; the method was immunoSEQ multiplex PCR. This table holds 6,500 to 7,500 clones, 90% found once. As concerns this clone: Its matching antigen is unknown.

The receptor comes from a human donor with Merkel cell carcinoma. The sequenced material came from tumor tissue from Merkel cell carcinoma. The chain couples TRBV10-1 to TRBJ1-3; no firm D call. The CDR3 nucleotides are TGCGCCAGCAGTGAGAGCTCTGGAAACACCATATATTTT. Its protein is CASSESSGNTIYF.